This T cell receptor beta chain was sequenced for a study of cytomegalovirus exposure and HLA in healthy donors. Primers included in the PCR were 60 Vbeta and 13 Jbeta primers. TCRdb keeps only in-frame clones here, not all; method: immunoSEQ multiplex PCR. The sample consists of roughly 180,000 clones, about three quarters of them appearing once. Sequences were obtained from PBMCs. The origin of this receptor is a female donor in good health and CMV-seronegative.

In nucleotides, the CDR3 is TGTGCCAGTACCTCAGTTGGAGGGGGCAATCAGCCCCAGCATTTT. Its translation: CASTSVGGGNQPQHF. V usage is TRBV19 and J usage is TRBJ1-5, with D tentatively TRBD1 (5 bases). V was pared by 7 bases and J by 2 bases, with 15 bases between. The CDR3 runs to 15 residues. Germline CDR1 is LNHDA and CDR2 is SQIVND (reference sequence).